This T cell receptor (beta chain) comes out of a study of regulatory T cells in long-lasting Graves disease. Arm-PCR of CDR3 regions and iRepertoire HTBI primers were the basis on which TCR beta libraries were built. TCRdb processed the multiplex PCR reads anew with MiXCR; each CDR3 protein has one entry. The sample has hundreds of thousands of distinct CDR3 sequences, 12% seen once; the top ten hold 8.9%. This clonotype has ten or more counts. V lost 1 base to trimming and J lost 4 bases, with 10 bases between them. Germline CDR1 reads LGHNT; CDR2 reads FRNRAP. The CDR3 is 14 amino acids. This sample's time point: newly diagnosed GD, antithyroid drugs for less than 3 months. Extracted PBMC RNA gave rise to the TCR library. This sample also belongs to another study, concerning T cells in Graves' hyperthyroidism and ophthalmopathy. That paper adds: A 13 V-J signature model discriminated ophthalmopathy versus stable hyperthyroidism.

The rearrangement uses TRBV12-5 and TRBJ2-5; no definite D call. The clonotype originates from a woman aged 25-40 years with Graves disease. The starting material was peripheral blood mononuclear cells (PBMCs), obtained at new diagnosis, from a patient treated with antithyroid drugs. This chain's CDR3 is CASGLDWRGETQYF. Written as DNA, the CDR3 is TGTGCTAGTGGTTTGGACTGGAGAGGAGAGACCCAGTACTTC.